This passage covers 26 T cell receptor beta chains from one sample sequenced in a study of shared T cell receptors in the human thymus. Data came from immunoSEQ multiplex PCR; TCRdb stores just in-frame clones and leaves some out. The repertoire includes 700,000 to 750,000 clones, approximately 83% of them detected once, and 0.008% to 0.011% sits in the top ten. This sample was also put to use in a study of human thymus T cells.

What was sequenced was thymocytes. The receptors derive from a girl under three years old with a congenital heart defect.

The count of this clone is one. The rearrangement uses TRBV5-1 and TRBJ2-3; the match to TRBD2 covers 15 bases. This CDR3 is 17 amino acids long. J lost 2 bases, V lost 5 bases, and 6 bases had no gene match. Germline CDR1 reads SGHRS; CDR2 reads YFSETQ. Here the CDR3 DNA reads TGCGCCAGCAGTTCTGGGACTAGCGGGGGGACCACAGATACGCAGTATTTT. It specifies CASSSGTSGGTTDTQYF. Looking up the rest from reference TRBV5-1 and TRBJ2-3 gives the full variable domain: KAGVTQTPRYLIKTRGQQVTLSCSPISGHRSVSWYQQTPGQGLQFLFEYFSETQRNKGNFPGRFSGRQFSNSRSEMNVSTLELGDSALYLCASSSGTSGGTTDTQYFGPGTRLTVL.

This chain uses TRBV29-1 with TRBJ1-5; the D is unclear. Between the trimmed V and J ends, which lost 4 bases and 7 bases, there was a span of 11 bases. This CDR3 is 12 amino acids long. In germline, CDR1 is SQVTM, CDR2 ANQGSEA. The CDR3 DNA is TGCAGCGTTGCGGCAGGTCCCCAGCCCCAGCATTTT. Amino acid sequence: CSVAAGPQPQHF.

This chain links TRBV29-1 with TRBJ2-1; 7 bases fit TRBD1. The J segment lost 9 bases and the V segment lost 2 bases, leaving 4 bases of the junction unmatched. Germline CDR1 is SQVTM and CDR2 is ANQGSEA. This CDR3 is 12 amino acids long. CDR3 residues: CSVEKQGLEQFF. The CDR3 DNA sequence: TGCAGCGTTGAAAAACAGGGGCTTGAGCAGTTCTTC.

This clone has just one count. The gene calls are TRBV5-6 and TRBJ1-1, with D possibly being TRBD1 (5 bases). This CDR3 contains 13 residues. CDR1 is SGHDT and CDR2 is YYEEEE in the germline V gene. The germline V and J ends were trimmed by 2 bases and 7 bases, with 12 bases remaining between them. This CDR3 is CASSFREASEAFF. The CDR3 DNA reads TGTGCCAGCAGCTTCAGGGAAGCCAGTGAAGCTTTCTTT.

This sequence joins TRBV5-4 and TRBJ2-7, with TRBD1 matching 9 bases. This CDR3 has 17 residues. From germline, CDR1 is SGHNT and CDR2 YYREEE (reference sequence). Trimming took 3 bases from V and 1 from J; bases not matched to a gene: 11. The CDR3 DNA sequence: TGTGCCAGCAGCTCATACGGGACAGGGTTTGGTTCCTACGAGCAGTACTTC. Translated, it gives CASSSYGTGFGSYEQYF.

A remark on this clone: One end of the junction fails to match germline, which may point to a read error. The rearrangement links TRBV5-4 to TRBJ1-3; D perhaps matches TRBD1 (6 bases). The CDR3 loop spans 12 amino acids. Germline V gene data show CDR1 as SGHNT and CDR2 as YYREEE (reference sequence). The CDR3 is CASSLDSDRSSF. The CDR3, as DNA: TGTGCCAGCAGCTTGGATTCGGACAGATCCAGTTTT.

The chain is built from TRBV5-8 and TRBJ2-3; D may be TRBD2 (5 bases). The CDR3 loop spans 15 amino acids. Germline values: CDR1 SGHTS, CDR2 YDEGEE. The ends were cut back, 0 bases at V and 6 bases at J, with 14 bases in the middle. The CDR3: CASSLEGLDEDTQYF. The CDR3 bases are TGTGCCAGCAGCTTGGAAGGACTCGACGAGGATACGCAGTATTTT.

This chain uses TRBV7-9 with TRBJ2-7, with TRBD1 matching over 8 bases. Germline CDR1 and CDR2: SEHNR and FQNEAQ (reference sequence). This CDR3 is built from 16 residues. The V segment lost 5 bases and the J segment 4 bases; nucleotides outside the gene matches: 13. For the CDR3, the DNA is TGTGCCAGCAGCCCTCGGGACAGGTCCTCCCCATACGAGCAGTACTTC. It codes for CASSPRDRSSPYEQYF. Based on the CDR3 plus reference TRBV7-9 and TRBJ2-7, the full variable domain is DTGVSQNPRHKITKRGQNVTFRCDPISEHNRLYWYRQTLGQGPEFLTYFQNEAQLEKSRLLSDRFSAERPKGSFSTLEIQRTEQGDSAMYLCASSPRDRSSPYEQYFGPGTRLTVT.

CDR3 in DNA: TGCGCCAGCAGTGAAGGGGCGCAGTACTTC. Amino acids: CASSEGAQYF. This chain connects TRBV10-1 to TRBJ2-7; tentative D call: TRBD1 (5 bases). V was pared by 3 bases and J by 9 bases, with 6 bases between. This CDR3 contains 10 residues. Germline-derived CDR1 and CDR2 are WNHNN and SYGVQD (reference sequence).

The chain has TRBV7-3 and TRBJ2-7; 9 bases fit TRBD1. CDR3 length equals 13 residues. From germline, CDR1 is SGHTA and CDR2 FQGTGA. J gave up 11 bases and V 3 bases, and 8 bases lay outside the gene matches. The CDR3 loop is CASSLGQGQGKYF. CDR3 coding DNA: TGTGCCAGCAGCTTGGGACAAGGACAGGGGAAGTACTTC.

The gene calls are TRBV19 and TRBJ1-1, with D perhaps TRBD1 (6 bases). CDR1 LNHDA and CDR2 SQIVND come from the germline V gene (reference sequence). The CDR3 is made up of 17 amino acids. V lost 5 bases and J lost 1, with 20 bases in between. Here the CDR3 DNA reads TGTGCCAGTAGTTGGGGGCGAATGGGACCATCGAACACTGAAGCTTTCTTT. It is translated as CASSWGRMGPSNTEAFF.

V gene TRBV4-2 combines with J gene TRBJ1-2; TRBD1 aligns across 7 bases. This CDR3 has 15 amino acids. Germline CDR1 LGHNA, CDR2 YNFKEQ. After removal of 5 bases from V and 8 bases from J, the junction contained 14 bases not matched to a gene. CDR3 DNA: TGTGCCAGCAGCAGTCCCACAGGGGATGTATCAGGCTACACCTTC. Translating gives CASSSPTGDVSGYTF.

The chain carries TRBV2 and TRBJ2-7, with 8 bases identical to TRBD1. From germline, CDR1 is SNHLY and CDR2 FYNNEI. The CDR3 runs 15 residues. V was pared by 2 bases and J by 2 bases, with 5 bases of the junction left unmatched. CDR3 nucleotides: TGTGCCAGCAGTGAAACGACAGGGGCTACCTACGAGCAGTACTTC. Translation: CASSETTGATYEQYF.

This chain links TRBV7-9 with TRBJ2-7; TRBD2 aligns across 7 bases. V gave up 4 bases and J gave up 4 bases; unmatched junction bases: 7. Germline lookup yields CDR1 SEHNR and CDR2 FQNEAQ (reference sequence). This CDR3 is 14 amino acids long. The CDR3 protein is CASSSRLAPYEQYF. CDR3 nucleotide sequence: TGTGCCAGCAGCTCGAGACTAGCTCCATACGAGCAGTACTTC.

This rearrangement joins TRBV25-1 to TRBJ2-3, with TRBD1 matching 11 bases. CDR1 and CDR2 from the germline V gene are MGHDK and SYGVNS. The CDR3 sequence is 13 residues long. V lost 8 bases, J lost 3 bases, and 1 base stayed unmatched. The CDR3 DNA follows: TGTGCCAGCTGGGACAGGGGGACAGATACGCAGTATTTT. This codes for CASWDRGTDTQYF.

The rearrangement links TRBV15 to TRBJ2-3, with TRBD2 as a possible D gene (5 bases). V dropped 0 bases and J dropped 2 bases, with 9 bases sitting between them. The CDR3 is 15 amino acids. Germline V gene lookup returns CDR1 LNHNV and CDR2 YYDKDF (reference sequence). CDR3 nucleotide sequence: TGTGCCACCAGCAGAGATAAGAGGGCCACAGATACGCAGTATTTT. Residues: CATSRDKRATDTQYF.

The V call is TRBV15, the J call TRBJ1-1, with D perhaps TRBD1 (6 bases). The CDR3 length is 15 residues. The germline V and J ends were trimmed by 5 bases and 1 base, with 14 bases remaining between them. Germline V lookup: CDR1 LNHNV, CDR2 YYDKDF (reference sequence). The CDR3 sequence: CATSAYKQGNTEAFF. CDR3 bases: TGTGCCACCAGCGCCTATAAACAGGGGAACACTGAAGCTTTCTTT.

The chain combines TRBV29-1 with TRBJ1-1; no firm D call. Germline CDR1 reads SQVTM; CDR2 reads ANQGSEA. V lost 5 bases and J lost 1, with 11 bases in between. The CDR3 is 13 amino acids. The CDR3 here is CSVRGVSNTEAFF. In DNA form, the CDR3 reads TGCAGCGTTCGCGGGGTTTCGAACACTGAAGCTTTCTTT.

CDR3 amino acids: CASRAGVAGADTEAFF. DNA for the CDR3: TGTGCCAGCAGAGCAGGGGTTGCGGGGGCGGACACTGAAGCTTTCTTT. The chain combines TRBV27 with TRBJ1-1; D is perhaps TRBD1 (6 bases). CDR3 size: 16 residues. Germline lookup yields CDR1 MNHEY and CDR2 SMNVEV (reference sequence). V dropped 6 bases and J dropped 3 bases, with 20 bases sitting between them.

This chain joins TRBV7-2 and TRBJ2-5; tentative D call: TRBD2 (6 bases). Deletions cut 4 bases from V and 5 bases from J, with 11 bases between. Germline V CDR1 and CDR2: SGHTA, FQGNSA. The CDR3 sequence is 13 residues long. The CDR3: CASSSKGGETQYF. CDR3 DNA: TGTGCCAGCAGCTCGAAGGGAGGCGAGACCCAGTACTTC.

J is TRBJ1-1 and V is TRBV14, with 8 bases lining up with TRBD1. This CDR3 spans 16 amino acids. Trimming removed 2 bases from V and 1 base from J; junction bases left unmatched: 6. The germline V gene has CDR1 SGHDN and CDR2 FVKESK. CDR3 bases: TGTGCCAGCAGCCAACAGACCGGGACAGGGAACACTGAAGCTTTCTTT. It encodes CASSQQTGTGNTEAFF.

This clone appeared a single time. The rearrangement links TRBV6-1 to TRBJ1-5, with D possibly TRBD1 on 6 matching bases. The CDR3 spans 18 residues. V was trimmed by 4 bases and J by 5 bases, leaving 24 bases between them. Germline loops: CDR1 MNHNS, CDR2 SASEGT. The CDR3 DNA reads as TGTGCCAGCAGTGCCCGAATTGGGGAGCAGGGGTTGGATCAGCCCCAGCATTTT. This gives the protein CASSARIGEQGLDQPQHF.

The gene calls are TRBV7-9 and TRBJ1-1; tentative D call: TRBD1 (5 bases). Trimming cost V 8 bases and J 7 bases, with 14 bases left between them. Germline CDR1 is SEHNR and CDR2 is FQNEAQ (reference sequence). The CDR3 runs to 12 residues. Here the CDR3 reads CASSRVGGEAFF. CDR3 DNA sequence: TGTGCCAGCTCTCGGGTCGGGGGTGAAGCTTTCTTT.

This chain connects TRBV28 to TRBJ1-2; D may be TRBD1 (5 bases). In germline, CDR1 is MDHEN, CDR2 SYDVKM. The length of the CDR3 is 13 residues. V shed 8 bases and J shed 4 bases, with 14 bases lying between them. CDR3 region: CASLGRPRYGYTF. The DNA for the CDR3 is TGTGCCAGCCTGGGGCGACCCCGCTATGGCTACACCTTC.

The chain recombines TRBV28 with TRBJ2-7, with D tentatively TRBD1 (5 bases). This CDR3 spans 17 amino acids. Trimming cost V 4 bases and J 5 bases, with 24 bases left between them. Germline CDR1 reads MDHEN; CDR2 reads SYDVKM. The CDR3 loop reads CASSSAGSLHGSDEQYF. The CDR3 coding sequence is TGTGCCAGCAGTTCGGCAGGGTCCCTACACGGTTCCGACGAGCAGTACTTC.

V and J are TRBV28 and TRBJ2-7; 9 bases are shared with TRBD1. This CDR3 region has 15 residues. V was pared by 6 bases and J by 5 bases, with 11 bases of the junction left unmatched. Germline values: CDR1 MDHEN, CDR2 SYDVKM. The CDR3 sequence is CASRPRGTGRHEQYF. CDR3 coding DNA: TGTGCCAGCAGACCTCGCGGGACAGGGAGGCACGAGCAGTACTTC. The complete variable domain, with remaining parts taken from reference TRBV28 and TRBJ2-7, reads DVKVTQSSRYLVKRTGEKVFLECVQDMDHENMFWYRQDPGLGLRLIYFSYDVKMKEKGDIPEGYSVSREKKERFSLILESASTNQTSMYLCASRPRGTGRHEQYFGPGTRLTVT.